The source of this T cell receptor beta chain is a study of control samples from healthy donors and cancer patients. The ends were cut back, 3 bases at V and 4 bases at J, with 8 bases in the middle. The CDR3 is made up of 13 amino acids. Clones were sequenced by immunoSEQ multiplex PCR, and TCRdb holds only the in-frame ones, with some missing. The table includes 130,000 to 150,000 clones, 91% detected once. The chain combines TRBV12-3 or TRBV12-4 with TRBJ2-3, with D unresolved. The sequence came from a young man in good health. Specimen: blood. The DNA for the CDR3 is TGTGCCAGCAGTTTCTACAAGTCAGATACGCAGTATTTT. Protein: CASSFYKSDTQYF.